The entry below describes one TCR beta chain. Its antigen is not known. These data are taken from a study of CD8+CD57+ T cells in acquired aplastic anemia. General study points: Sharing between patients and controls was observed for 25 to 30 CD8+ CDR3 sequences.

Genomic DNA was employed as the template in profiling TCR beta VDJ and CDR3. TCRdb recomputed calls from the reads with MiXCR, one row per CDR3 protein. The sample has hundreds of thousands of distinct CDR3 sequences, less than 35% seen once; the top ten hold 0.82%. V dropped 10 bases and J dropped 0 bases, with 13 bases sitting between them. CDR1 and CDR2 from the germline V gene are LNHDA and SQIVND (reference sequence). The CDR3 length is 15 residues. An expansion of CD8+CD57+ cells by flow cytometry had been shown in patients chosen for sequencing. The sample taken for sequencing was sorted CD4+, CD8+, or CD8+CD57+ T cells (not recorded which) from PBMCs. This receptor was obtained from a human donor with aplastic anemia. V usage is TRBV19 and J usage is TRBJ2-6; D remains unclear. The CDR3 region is CATQQVSSGANVLTF. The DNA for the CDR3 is TGTGCCACCCAGCAGGTTAGCTCTGGGGCCAACGTCCTGACTTTC.